This is a list of T cell receptor beta chains from one sample in a study of molecular identifiers for immune sequencing clone quantification. Each CDR3 protein is one row after TCRdb ran MiXCR on the PCR reads. This sample has tens of thousands of distinct CDR3 sequences; less than 20% occur once, and the top ten carry approximately 1.5%. Sequenced sample: naive CD8+ T cells from blood, with Jurkat cell RNA spiked in. The receptors shown here come from a human donor in good health. Some libraries in this study had Jurkat cell RNA spiked in. Each CDR3 is given with its conserved first and last residue. D genes are given only for firm matches. Clone size, where shown, is once, few, many, or a class for clones that have expanded.

D gene: TRBD1; clone size: many; CDR3 length: 15; J gene: TRBJ2-1; V gene: TRBV24-1; CDR3 DNA: TGTGCCACCAGTGAAGAGGACAGGCCGCCCGGTGAGCAGTTCTTC; CDR3 protein: CATSEEDRPPGEQFF
D gene: NA; clone size: many; CDR3 length: 14; J gene: TRBJ2-3; V gene: TRBV20-1; CDR3 DNA: TGCAGTGCTAGTATGGGGGAATGGCTAGATACGCAGTATTTT; CDR3 protein: CSASMGEWLDTQYF
D gene: NA; clone size: many; CDR3 length: 11; J gene: TRBJ1-1; V gene: TRBV5-6; CDR3 DNA: TGTGCCAGCAGTCGGGCCACTGAAGCTTTCTTT; CDR3 protein: CASSRATEAFF
D gene: NA; clone size: many; CDR3 length: 13; J gene: TRBJ1-1; V gene: TRBV4-2; CDR3 DNA: TGTGCCAGCAGCCAAGAGGTGGACACTGAAGCTTTCTTT; CDR3 protein: CASSQEVDTEAFF
D gene: NA; clone size: many; CDR3 length: 17; J gene: TRBJ2-1; V gene: TRBV3-1; CDR3 DNA: TGTGCCAGCAGCCAAGATTACGCGGACTCCATTTACAATGAGCAGTTCTTC; CDR3 protein: CASSQDYADSIYNEQFF
D gene: NA; clone size: many; CDR3 length: 15; J gene: TRBJ2-7; V gene: TRBV4-1; CDR3 DNA: TGCGCCAGCAGCCAAGTTGCACGGACACCCTACGAGCAGTACTTC; CDR3 protein: CASSQVARTPYEQYF
D gene: TRBD2; clone size: medium-sized; CDR3 length: 16; J gene: TRBJ2-7; V gene: TRBV4-2; CDR3 DNA: TGTGCCAGCAGCCAGACCGGGACTAGCGGGAGTTACGAGCAGTACTTC; CDR3 protein: CASSQTGTSGSYEQYF
D gene: TRBD2; clone size: few; CDR3 length: 15; J gene: TRBJ2-1; V gene: TRBV9; CDR3 DNA: TGTGCCAGCAGCCCGCGACTAGCGGACTACAATGAGCAGTTCTTC; CDR3 protein: CASSPRLADYNEQFF
D gene: TRBD2; clone size: few; CDR3 length: 14; J gene: TRBJ2-1; V gene: TRBV10-3; CDR3 DNA: TGTGCCGCCGGACTAGCGGGAGGAATGGATGAGCAGTTCTTC; CDR3 protein: CAAGLAGGMDEQFF
D gene: TRBD2; clone size: many; CDR3 length: 16; J gene: TRBJ2-3; V gene: TRBV4-1; CDR3 DNA: TGCGCCAGCAGCCCACCGGGACTAGCCTTCACAGATACGCAGTATTTT; CDR3 protein: CASSPPGLAFTDTQYF
D gene: NA; clone size: few; CDR3 length: 17; J gene: TRBJ2-5; V gene: TRBV5-1; CDR3 DNA: TGCGCCAGCAGCTTTGAACAGGGATCCATCCCAGTTCAACGAGATTACTTC; CDR3 protein: CASSFEQGSIPVQRDYF
D gene: NA; clone size: NA; CDR3 length: 13; J gene: TRBJ2-1; V gene: TRBV29-1; CDR3 DNA: TGCAGCGTTGCGGGAGCTCCAAACAATGAGCAGTTCTTC; CDR3 protein: CSVAGAPNNEQFF
D gene: TRBD2; clone size: many; CDR3 length: 19; J gene: TRBJ2-6; V gene: TRBV11-2; CDR3 DNA: TGTGCCAGCAGCTCCGAGGGACTAGCGGGAGAGTATGGGGCCAACGTCCTGACTTTC; CDR3 protein: CASSSEGLAGEYGANVLTF
D gene: TRBD1; clone size: many; CDR3 length: 13; J gene: TRBJ1-4; V gene: TRBV28; CDR3 DNA: TGTGCCAGCAGGACCACAGGGGATGAAAAACTGTTTTTT; CDR3 protein: CASRTTGDEKLFF
D gene: NA; clone size: NA; CDR3 length: 16; J gene: TRBJ1-5; V gene: TRBV3-1; CDR3 DNA: TGTGCCAGCAACCAAGATGGCAGGGCGAGCAGTCAGCCCCAGCATTTT; CDR3 protein: CASNQDGRASSQPQHF
D gene: TRBD2; clone size: many; CDR3 length: 16; J gene: TRBJ2-3; V gene: TRBV20-1; CDR3 DNA: TGCAGTGCAAGAGGACTAGCGGGAGGGTCCACAGATACGCAGTATTTT; CDR3 protein: CSARGLAGGSTDTQYF
D gene: TRBD1; clone size: many; CDR3 length: 11; J gene: TRBJ2-6; V gene: TRBV12-3/TRBV12-4; CDR3 DNA: TGTGCCAGCAGTTTGGGACAGATCAAGGCTTTC; CDR3 protein: CASSLGQIKAF
D gene: TRBD1; clone size: many; CDR3 length: 15; J gene: TRBJ2-5; V gene: TRBV28; CDR3 DNA: TGTGCCAGCAGTTTAACTCCGGGACAGCGAGAGACCCAGTACTTC; CDR3 protein: CASSLTPGQRETQYF
D gene: NA; clone size: many; CDR3 length: 17; J gene: TRBJ2-3; V gene: TRBV28; CDR3 DNA: TGTGCCAGCAGCCATACATGGCGGGATCGCGACACAGATACGCAGTATTTT; CDR3 protein: CASSHTWRDRDTDTQYF
D gene: NA; clone size: many; CDR3 length: 14; J gene: TRBJ2-7; V gene: TRBV4-3; CDR3 DNA: TGCGCCAGCAGCCAAGAAGTCTTTTCCTACGAGCAGTACTTC; CDR3 protein: CASSQEVFSYEQYF
D gene: NA; clone size: many; CDR3 length: 15; J gene: TRBJ2-1; V gene: TRBV20-1; CDR3 DNA: TGCAGTGCTAGAGGCTTGGGAGTCTCCTGGGGTGAGCAGTTCTTC; CDR3 protein: CSARGLGVSWGEQFF
D gene: TRBD1; clone size: many; CDR3 length: 13; J gene: TRBJ1-2; V gene: TRBV20-1; CDR3 DNA: TGCAGTGCTGACAGGGTACTCAATTATGGCTACACCTTC; CDR3 protein: CSADRVLNYGYTF
D gene: NA; clone size: many; CDR3 length: 13; J gene: TRBJ2-7; V gene: TRBV4-2; CDR3 DNA: TGTGCCAGCAGCCAAGAGGGGTCCTACGAGCAGTACTTC; CDR3 protein: CASSQEGSYEQYF
D gene: NA; clone size: many; CDR3 length: 14; J gene: TRBJ2-7; V gene: TRBV27; CDR3 DNA: TGTGCCAGCAGTTTATCGTCCCGGTCCTACGAGCAGTACTTC; CDR3 protein: CASSLSSRSYEQYF
D gene: NA; clone size: many; CDR3 length: 13; J gene: TRBJ2-4; V gene: TRBV20-1; CDR3 DNA: TGCAGTGCTAGGAAATCGACGCAAAACATTCAGTACTTC; CDR3 protein: CSARKSTQNIQYF
D gene: NA; clone size: NA; CDR3 length: 14; J gene: TRBJ2-7; V gene: TRBV7-9; CDR3 DNA: TGTGCCAGCAGCTCTACATCGGACTCCTACGAGCAGTACTTC; CDR3 protein: CASSSTSDSYEQYF
D gene: TRBD1; clone size: few; CDR3 length: 18; J gene: TRBJ1-2; V gene: TRBV5-1; CDR3 DNA: TGCGCCAGCAGCTTTGGGCTGGACAGGGGCAAGACTAACTATGGCTACACCTTC; CDR3 protein: CASSFGLDRGKTNYGYTF
D gene: TRBD1; clone size: NA; CDR3 length: 14; J gene: TRBJ2-5; V gene: TRBV12-3/TRBV12-4; CDR3 DNA: TGTGCCAGCAGTTTATCAGGGGGAGTAGAGACCCAGTACTTC; CDR3 protein: CASSLSGGVETQYF
D gene: NA; clone size: many; CDR3 length: 13; J gene: TRBJ2-3; V gene: TRBV20-1; CDR3 DNA: TGCAGTGCAAGCCGAGGCCCTCAGGATACGCAGTATTTT; CDR3 protein: CSASRGPQDTQYF
D gene: TRBD2; clone size: once; CDR3 length: 17; J gene: TRBJ2-1; V gene: TRBV5-6; CDR3 DNA: TGTGCCAGCAGCGAGGGACTAGCGGGAGGATCCTACAATGAGCAGTTCTTC; CDR3 protein: CASSEGLAGGSYNEQFF
D gene: NA; clone size: NA; CDR3 length: 12; J gene: TRBJ2-1; V gene: TRBV6-2/TRBV6-3; CDR3 DNA: TGTGGCATTAGTGGACAGAGCAATGAGCAGTTCTTC; CDR3 protein: CGISGQSNEQFF
D gene: NA; clone size: NA; CDR3 length: 14; J gene: TRBJ2-1; V gene: TRBV19; CDR3 DNA: TGTGCCAGTAGCATGAGGGGCCCCTACAATGAGCAGTTCTTC; CDR3 protein: CASSMRGPYNEQFF
D gene: NA; clone size: many; CDR3 length: 14; J gene: TRBJ1-2; V gene: TRBV6-6; CDR3 DNA: TGTGCCGCCCATCCTGGGGTTTTCCACTATGGCTACACCTTC; CDR3 protein: CAAHPGVFHYGYTF
D gene: NA; clone size: few; CDR3 length: 14; J gene: TRBJ2-5; V gene: TRBV5-4; CDR3 DNA: TGTGCCTTTGTAGGGGGGACCTCCCAAGAGACCCAGTACTTC; CDR3 protein: CAFVGGTSQETQYF
D gene: NA; clone size: many; CDR3 length: 12; J gene: TRBJ2-7; V gene: TRBV5-8; CDR3 DNA: TGTGCCAGCAGCGGCGGGCCTCACGAGCAGTACTTC; CDR3 protein: CASSGGPHEQYF
D gene: NA; clone size: many; CDR3 length: 15; J gene: TRBJ2-7; V gene: TRBV7-8; CDR3 DNA: TGTGCCAGCAGCTCAGGCGGTAACCGGGCCTACGAGCAGTACTTC; CDR3 protein: CASSSGGNRAYEQYF
D gene: TRBD1; clone size: few; CDR3 length: 16; J gene: TRBJ2-7; V gene: TRBV28; CDR3 DNA: TGTGCCAGCAGCCCCACTCACAGGGGTTGGAACTACGAGCAGTACTTC; CDR3 protein: CASSPTHRGWNYEQYF
D gene: TRBD1; clone size: NA; CDR3 length: 16; J gene: TRBJ1-6; V gene: TRBV11-2; CDR3 DNA: TGTGCCAGCAGCTTAGGAGCAGGGGGCCACTTTTCACCCCTCCGCTTT; CDR3 protein: CASSLGAGGHFSPLRF
D gene: NA; clone size: medium-sized; CDR3 length: 15; J gene: TRBJ2-7; V gene: TRBV10-3; CDR3 DNA: TGTGCCATCAGTGAGCCAGGGTCCGGGGGCCACGAGCAGTACTTC; CDR3 protein: CAISEPGSGGHEQYF
D gene: NA; clone size: many; CDR3 length: 16; J gene: TRBJ2-7; V gene: TRBV10-1; CDR3 DNA: TGCGCCAGCAGTGACCTACCAAAGCGAGCAGGCTACGAGCAGTACTTC; CDR3 protein: CASSDLPKRAGYEQYF
D gene: NA; clone size: many; CDR3 length: 15; J gene: TRBJ2-3; V gene: TRBV18; CDR3 DNA: TGTGCCAGCTCGGGCGAGCGGTTAAAGGCAGATACGCAGTATTTT; CDR3 protein: CASSGERLKADTQYF
D gene: NA; clone size: NA; CDR3 length: 13; J gene: TRBJ2-1; V gene: TRBV2; CDR3 DNA: TGTGCCGGCACCGGGACTGTGTCCTTTGAGCAGTTCTTC; CDR3 protein: CAGTGTVSFEQFF
D gene: NA; clone size: few; CDR3 length: 13; J gene: TRBJ2-4; V gene: TRBV4-3; CDR3 DNA: TGCGCCAGCAGCCAAGTGGCGTCGGGCATTCAGTACTTC; CDR3 protein: CASSQVASGIQYF
D gene: TRBD1; clone size: NA; CDR3 length: 13; J gene: TRBJ1-5; V gene: TRBV24-1; CDR3 DNA: TGTGCCACCGGTGCAGGGGGCCTTCAGCCCCAGCATTTT; CDR3 protein: CATGAGGLQPQHF
D gene: TRBD2; clone size: few; CDR3 length: 17; J gene: TRBJ2-1; V gene: TRBV3-1; CDR3 DNA: TGTGCCAGCAGCCAAGTCGCGGCTAGCGGGAGTGGAAATGAGCAGTTCTTC; CDR3 protein: CASSQVAASGSGNEQFF
D gene: TRBD1; clone size: many; CDR3 length: 14; J gene: TRBJ2-7; V gene: TRBV5-1; CDR3 DNA: TGCGCCAGCAGCGCGGACAGGGAATTCTACGAGCAGTACTTC; CDR3 protein: CASSADREFYEQYF
D gene: NA; clone size: NA; CDR3 length: 14; J gene: TRBJ2-7; V gene: TRBV5-1; CDR3 DNA: TGCGCCAGCAGGGTTGGTGGTATTCTGTACGATCAGTACTTC; CDR3 protein: CASRVGGILYDQYF
D gene: NA; clone size: many; CDR3 length: 13; J gene: TRBJ1-4; V gene: TRBV2; CDR3 DNA: TGTGCCAGCAACGGTTGGGATAATGAAAAACTGTTTTTT; CDR3 protein: CASNGWDNEKLFF
D gene: NA; clone size: NA; CDR3 length: 14; J gene: TRBJ2-5; V gene: TRBV6-1; CDR3 DNA: TGTGCCAGCAGTAAGGGCTCCCAAGAGTGGACCCAGTACTTC; CDR3 protein: CASSKGSQEWTQYF
D gene: NA; clone size: many; CDR3 length: 17; J gene: TRBJ2-3; V gene: TRBV7-2; CDR3 DNA: TGTGCCAGCAGCTTACCGCGATGGGGGAGCAGGACAGATACGCAGTATTTT; CDR3 protein: CASSLPRWGSRTDTQYF
D gene: NA; clone size: many; CDR3 length: 12; J gene: TRBJ2-1; V gene: TRBV3-1; CDR3 DNA: TGTGCCAGCAGCCAATCAGTCGATGAGCAGTTCTTC; CDR3 protein: CASSQSVDEQFF
D gene: NA; clone size: many; CDR3 length: 12; J gene: TRBJ2-3; V gene: TRBV5-6; CDR3 DNA: TGTGCCAGCAGCTCGGGCCCAGATACGCAGTATTTT; CDR3 protein: CASSSGPDTQYF
D gene: NA; clone size: NA; CDR3 length: 16; J gene: TRBJ2-7; V gene: TRBV28; CDR3 DNA: TGTGCCAGCAGTTTATACTCTACTAGGAGCTCCTACGAGCAGTACTTC; CDR3 protein: CASSLYSTRSSYEQYF
D gene: NA; clone size: many; CDR3 length: 12; J gene: TRBJ1-2; V gene: TRBV29-1; CDR3 DNA: TGCAGCGTTGAAACACAGGACTATGGCTACACCTTC; CDR3 protein: CSVETQDYGYTF
D gene: TRBD2; clone size: many; CDR3 length: 16; J gene: TRBJ2-3; V gene: TRBV3-1; CDR3 DNA: TGTGCCAGCAGCCAAGATGGGAGGGGAAGCACAGATACGCAGTATTTT; CDR3 protein: CASSQDGRGSTDTQYF
D gene: NA; clone size: many; CDR3 length: 14; J gene: TRBJ2-1; V gene: TRBV4-2; CDR3 DNA: TGTGCCAGCAGCCAAGATTTGGGGCTTTCTGAGCAGTTCTTC; CDR3 protein: CASSQDLGLSEQFF
D gene: TRBD1; clone size: many; CDR3 length: 17; J gene: TRBJ2-2; V gene: TRBV4-3; CDR3 DNA: TGCGCCAGCAGCCAAGATCGGGACAGGGGCGCTACCGGGGAGCTGTTTTTT; CDR3 protein: CASSQDRDRGATGELFF
D gene: NA; clone size: many; CDR3 length: 12; J gene: TRBJ2-7; V gene: TRBV10-1; CDR3 DNA: TGCGCCAGCAGTGAGACTACCTACGAGCAGTACTTC; CDR3 protein: CASSETTYEQYF
D gene: NA; clone size: many; CDR3 length: 14; J gene: TRBJ1-5; V gene: TRBV7-9; CDR3 DNA: TGTGCCAGCAGCTTACCCGGCAGCAATCAGCCCCAGCATTTT; CDR3 protein: CASSLPGSNQPQHF